The next 19 T cell receptor beta chains were all read from a single sample in a study of cytomegalovirus exposure and HLA in healthy donors. Both 60 Vbeta primers and 13 Jbeta primers went into the PCR. The protocol was immunoSEQ multiplex PCR, while the TCRdb copy is restricted to in-frame clones and leaves out a portion. The data contain 100,000 to 150,000 clones, over 70% of them seen just once; the ten biggest clones take up about 1.2%. Input material: PBMCs. Receptors were obtained from a female donor in good health and CMV-seronegative.

CDR3 DNA: TGTGCCAGCAGTTTATCCGGGACAGGGGGTGTATGGGAAAAACTGTTTTTT. Amino acids: CASSLSGTGGVWEKLFF. The chain uses TRBV27 and TRBJ1-4; TRBD1 aligns across 11 bases. The CDR3 loop spans 17 amino acids. Germline trimming cut 0 bases from V and 8 bases from J; bases unmatched to any gene: 8. CDR1 and CDR2 (germline): MNHEY, SMNVEV (reference sequence). The complete variable domain, with remaining parts taken from reference TRBV27 and TRBJ1-4, reads EAQVTQNPRYLITVTGKKLTVTCSQNMNHEYMSWYRQDPGLGLRQIYYSMNVEVTDKGDVPEGYKVSRKEKRNFPLILESPSPNQTSLYFCASSLSGTGGVWEKLFFGSGTQLSVL.

The chain carries TRBV11-2 and TRBJ1-2, with 9 positions matching TRBD1. Germline CDR1 reads SGHAT; CDR2 reads FQNNGV. V trimming: 3 bases; J trimming: 3 bases; junction bases outside the gene matches: 2. The CDR3 runs 14 residues. The CDR3 loop reads CASSLRTGDYGYTF. The CDR3 DNA is TGTGCCAGCAGCTTGAGGACAGGGGACTATGGCTACACCTTC. The whole variable domain, remainder taken from reference TRBV11-2 and TRBJ1-2, is EAGVAQSPRYKIIEKRQSVAFWCNPISGHATLYWYQQILGQGPKLLIQFQNNGVVDDSQLPKDRFSAERLKGVDSTLKIQPAKLEDSAVYLCASSLRTGDYGYTFGSGTRLTVV.

The genes are TRBV5-4 and TRBJ2-7; the D gene is possibly TRBD1 (5 bases). The CDR3 consists of 15 residues. Trimming cost V 0 bases and J 2 bases, with 12 bases left between them. The germline V gene encodes CDR1 SGHNT and CDR2 YYREEE (reference sequence). CDR3 in DNA: TGTGCCAGCAGCTTGGGCACAGGCCCTCCCTACGAGCAGTACTTC. This sequence encodes CASSLGTGPPYEQYF.

The chain is built from TRBV6-1 and TRBJ2-3, with a weak D call TRBD2 (5 bases). Germline CDR1 MNHNS, CDR2 SASEGT. Trimming took off 8 bases at V and 0 bases at J, with 15 bases between the two ends. The CDR3 runs to 15 residues. CDR3 DNA: TGTGCCAGCGGTCGTGGCGGGCCTAGCACAGATACGCAGTATTTT. Its protein is CASGRGGPSTDTQYF.

The chain has TRBV6-5 and TRBJ2-2, with TRBD2 matching over 7 bases. The CDR3 consists of 14 residues. With V trimmed by 9 bases and J by 4 bases, 8 bases remained unmatched. The germline CDR1 and CDR2 sequences are MNHEY and SVGAGI. CDR3 amino acids: CASGRGGSTGELFF. The DNA of the CDR3 is TGTGCCAGTGGGCGGGGAGGGAGCACCGGGGAGCTGTTTTTT.

In this sample, this clone turned up a few times. The chain carries TRBV6-6 and TRBJ1-2; D not resolved. Germline V CDR1 and CDR2: MNHNY, SVGAGI (reference sequence). V lost 0 bases, J lost 4 bases, and 9 bases lay in between. The CDR3 sequence is 14 residues long. The CDR3 nucleotides are TGTGCCAGCAGTTACTCTCGGGGTGCCTATGGCTACACCTTC. Encoded protein: CASSYSRGAYGYTF.

The chain couples TRBV18 to TRBJ1-5; 7 positions agree with TRBD1. There are 17 residues in the CDR3. Germline V gene lookup returns CDR1 KGHSH and CDR2 LQKENI. V shed 1 base, J shed 5 bases, and the junction held 11 bases outside the gene matches. As DNA, the CDR3 is TGTGCCAGCTCACCACTGTCGCGACAGGGAGGCGATCAGCCCCAGCATTTT. This gives the protein CASSPLSRQGGDQPQHF.

The gene calls are TRBV5-8 and TRBJ2-1; 8 nucleotides agree with TRBD2. The CDR3 length is 17 residues. The junction had 8 bases not matched to a gene; V was cut back by 0 bases and J by 3 bases. The V gene's germline CDR1 is SGHTS and CDR2 YDEGEE. DNA for the CDR3: TGTGCCAGCAGCTTGGCCTATAGCGGGGTTATCTACAATGAGCAGTTCTTC. It is translated as CASSLAYSGVIYNEQFF.

A few counts support this clone. V usage is TRBV5-4 and J usage is TRBJ1-1, with 7 bases aligning to TRBD1. Unmatched junction bases numbered 6, after V lost 3 bases and J lost 1 base. Germline CDR1 SGHNT, CDR2 YYREEE (reference sequence). CDR3 length: 15 residues. The CDR3 spells CASSYPGTENTEAFF. In DNA form, the CDR3 reads TGTGCCAGCAGCTACCCCGGGACAGAGAACACTGAAGCTTTCTTT.

The genes are TRBV29-1 and TRBJ2-6, with D unclear. V lost 6 bases, J lost 4 bases, and 7 bases lay in between. The CDR3 length is 12 residues. Germline V CDR1 and CDR2: SQVTM, ANQGSEA. CDR3 in amino acids: CSVQQGANVLTF. The CDR3 nucleotides read TGCAGCGTGCAACAGGGGGCCAACGTCCTGACTTTC.

The V call is TRBV6-5, the J call TRBJ2-7, with 10 positions matching TRBD2. Germline V gives CDR1 MNHEY, CDR2 SVGAGI. The CDR3 runs 15 residues. Trimming cost V 0 bases and J 3 bases; bases outside gene matches: 2. The chain's CDR3 is CASSYSSGGVYEQYF. CDR3 nucleotide sequence: TGTGCCAGCAGTTACTCAAGCGGGGGGGTCTACGAGCAGTACTTC.

The rearrangement uses TRBV13 and TRBJ2-2, with a possible D match to TRBD1 (6 bases). The CDR3 covers 16 residues. The germline V gene has CDR1 PRHDT and CDR2 FYEKMQ (reference sequence). Trimming pared 2 bases from V and 1 base from J, leaving 11 bases between. For the CDR3, the DNA is TGTGCCAGCAGCTTACTGGAACAGGGGAACACCGGGGAGCTGTTTTTT. Its protein is CASSLLEQGNTGELFF.

This clone has just a few counts. The V gene is TRBV27, the J gene TRBJ2-7, with 8 bases that match TRBD2. The trim removed 2 bases at V and 2 bases at J, leaving 5 bases unmatched. CDR1 and CDR2 from the germline V gene are MNHEY and SMNVEV (reference sequence). CDR3 size: 15 residues. In DNA form, the CDR3 reads TGTGCCAGCAGTTTAAAGGGGCGGGGGGCCTACGAGCAGTACTTC. Its protein is CASSLKGRGAYEQYF.

V usage is TRBV7-3 and J usage is TRBJ2-7, with 9 bases fitting TRBD2. The germline V gene has CDR1 SGHTA and CDR2 FQGTGA. The CDR3 runs to 15 residues. V lost 5 bases, J lost 3 bases, and 8 bases stayed unmatched. The CDR3: CASSTQREAYYEQYF. The CDR3 nucleotides are TGTGCCAGCAGCACGCAGCGGGAGGCTTACTACGAGCAGTACTTC.

The chain uses TRBV4-2 and TRBJ2-7; the D gene is possibly TRBD2 (5 bases). This CDR3 is built from 16 residues. V was cut by 0 bases and J by 5 bases, with 17 bases left in between. Germline V lookup: CDR1 LGHNA, CDR2 YNFKEQ. The CDR3: CASSQERGTSGHEQYF. The CDR3 nucleotides read TGTGCCAGCAGCCAAGAACGGGGTACCTCAGGCCACGAGCAGTACTTC.

In the case of this clone: This specimen includes other DNA sequences encoding the same CDR3. The chain combines TRBV19 with TRBJ2-7, with D possibly matching TRBD2 (6 bases). V gave up 1 base and J gave up 3 bases, with 7 bases separating them. CDR3 length: 13 amino acids. Germline lookup yields CDR1 LNHDA and CDR2 SQIVND (reference sequence). The chain's CDR3 is CASSIGSGYEQYF. The CDR3 DNA sequence: TGTGCCAGTAGTATAGGTAGCGGCTACGAGCAGTACTTC.

The chain recombines TRBV7-3 with TRBJ2-2; D not resolved. The CDR3 extends over 15 amino acids. The germline gives CDR1 SGHTA, CDR2 FQGTGA. Deletions cut 5 bases from V and 1 base from J, with 11 bases between. CDR3 in DNA: TGTGCCAGCAGCCCGGGTGGCGGGAACACCGGGGAGCTGTTTTTT. Amino acids: CASSPGGGNTGELFF.

The genes are TRBV7-2 and TRBJ2-1; TRBD2 aligns across 11 bases. This CDR3 has 17 residues. Germline trimming cut 1 base from V and 5 bases from J; bases unmatched to any gene: 7. Per germline, CDR1 SGHTA and CDR2 FQGNSA. The CDR3 loop reads CASSLERLAGGNNEQFF. CDR3 DNA: TGTGCCAGCAGCTTAGAAAGGCTAGCGGGGGGCAACAATGAGCAGTTCTTC.

V gene TRBV12-5 combines with J gene TRBJ2-1, with a tentative D call TRBD2 (6 bases). Germline V lookup: CDR1 LGHNT, CDR2 FRNRAP. V lost 3 bases and J 1 base, leaving 22 bases between the germline ends. The length of the CDR3 is 19 residues. CDR3 bases: TGTGCTAGTGGTTTTTCAACGACTAGTTCCTCCCAATCCTACAATGAGCAGTTCTTC. Amino acids: CASGFSTTSSSQSYNEQFF.